One and the same sample provided the 29 T cell receptor beta chains below, sequenced in a study of OX40 agonist ivuxolimab in advanced cancers. Libraries were prepared by immunoSEQ multiplex PCR; TCRdb keeps only in-frame clonotypes and omits some of them. In the table there are 13,000 to 15,000 clones, 75% to 85% of which are singletons. Sequenced here: CD4+ or CD8+ T cells sorted from blood, sampled in a trial of the OX40 agonist ivuxolimab. The receptors were gathered from an adult with an advanced solid tumor such as melanoma, head and neck, liver or kidney cancer.

This chain links TRBV9 with TRBJ2-1, with 8 bases aligning to TRBD1. Germline CDR1 SGDLS, CDR2 YYNGEE. The CDR3 spans 17 residues. The ends lost 3 bases at V and 6 bases at J; junction bases unmatched: 14. DNA of the CDR3: TGTGCCAGCAGCGAACCCCTGACAGGGGTGGTCCCCAATGAGCAGTTCTTC. Its translation: CASSEPLTGVVPNEQFF. The full variable domain, with the rest looked up from reference TRBV9 and TRBJ2-1, is DSGVTQTPKHLITATGQRVTLRCSPRSGDLSVYWYQQSLDQGLQFLIQYYNGEERAKGNILERFSAQQFPDLHSELNLSSLELGDSALYFCASSEPLTGVVPNEQFFGPGTRLTVL.

The V gene is TRBV6-5, the J gene TRBJ1-2; D is unresolved. V was pared by 4 bases and J by 4 bases, with 16 bases between. CDR1 and CDR2 (germline): MNHEY, SVGAGI. This CDR3 spans 15 amino acids. CDR3: CASSFSGIQSYGYTF. The CDR3 nucleotides read TGTGCCAGCAGTTTTTCCGGGATTCAAAGCTATGGCTACACCTTC.

J is TRBJ1-1 and V is TRBV5-6; D unclear. V lost 2 bases and J 1 base, leaving 9 bases between the germline ends. Germline V gene sequence: CDR1 SGHDT, CDR2 YYEEEE. The CDR3 is 14 residues long. The CDR3 bases are TGTGCCAGCAGCTTTCCGCGACAGAACACTGAAGCTTTCTTT. Translation gives CASSFPRQNTEAFF. The variable domain in full, completed from reference TRBV5-6 and TRBJ1-1, reads DAGVTQSPTHLIKTRGQQVTLRCSPKSGHDTVSWYQQALGQGPQFIFQYYEEEERQRGNFPDRFSGHQFPNYSSELNVNALLLGDSALYLCASSFPRQNTEAFFGQGTRLTVV.

This clone turned up a few times. V usage is TRBV28 and J usage is TRBJ1-5; TRBD1 matches 8 bases. V lost 3 bases, J lost 6 bases, and 10 bases stayed unmatched. CDR1 MDHEN and CDR2 SYDVKM come from the germline V gene. This CDR3 contains 16 residues. The CDR3 coding sequence is TGTGCCAGCAGTTTCCTGACTCAGGGGGCGCGTCAGCCCCAGCATTTT. It is translated as CASSFLTQGARQPQHF.

This chain uses TRBV7-3 with TRBJ2-1; 10 bases align to TRBD2. Per germline, CDR1 SGHTA and CDR2 FQGTGA. The CDR3 has 16 residues. The junction had 7 bases not matched to a gene; V was cut back by 1 base and J by 7 bases. CDR3 protein: CASSLMSSGRINEQFF. The CDR3, as DNA: TGTGCCAGCAGCTTAATGTCTAGCGGGAGAATTAATGAGCAGTTCTTC.

V is TRBV11-2 and J is TRBJ2-3; tentatively, D is TRBD1 or TRBD2 (6 bases each). From germline, CDR1 is SGHAT and CDR2 FQNNGV. The CDR3 runs to 16 residues. Trimming left V 3 bases short and J 3 bases short, with 16 bases between. This CDR3 is CASSFRGVIMTDTQYF. CDR3 in DNA: TGTGCCAGCAGCTTTAGGGGGGTAATTATGACAGATACGCAGTATTTT.

The chain recombines TRBV18 with TRBJ2-3, with 10 bases aligning to TRBD1. This CDR3 contains 14 residues. The V segment lost 3 bases and the J segment 6 bases; nucleotides outside the gene matches: 3. From germline, CDR1 is KGHSH and CDR2 LQKENI. The CDR3 DNA reads as TGTGCCAGCTCACCGGGACAGGGGACGGATACGCAGTATTTT. It translates to CASSPGQGTDTQYF.

This rearrangement joins TRBV5-6 to TRBJ2-7; TRBD1 is a possible D gene (6 bases). V lost 4 bases and J lost 0, with 8 bases in between. Per germline, CDR1 SGHDT and CDR2 YYEEEE. This CDR3 has 13 amino acids. CDR3 coding DNA: TGTGCCAGCAGCCGGGACAACTCCTACGAGCAGTACTTC. Protein product: CASSRDNSYEQYF.

This clone is classed as medium-sized (0.01 to 0.1%). Additional DNA sequences in this sample encode the identical CDR3. This chain joins TRBV28 and TRBJ1-2; perhaps TRBD1 as D (6 bases). The CDR3 contains 15 residues. V shed 2 bases and J shed 4 bases, with 14 bases lying between them. Germline V gene data show CDR1 as MDHEN and CDR2 as SYDVKM. CDR3 region: CASSLPQGLPYGYTF. CDR3 bases: TGTGCCAGCAGTTTACCACAGGGCCTTCCCTATGGCTACACCTTC.

This rearrangement joins TRBV19 to TRBJ2-1, with unresolved D. Germline lookup yields CDR1 LNHDA and CDR2 SQIVND (reference sequence). V was clipped by 6 bases and J by 2 bases, with 8 bases between them. This CDR3 has 13 residues. The CDR3 DNA reads TGTGCCAGTAGAAGCAGGACCTACAATGAGCAGTTCTTC. Translating gives CASRSRTYNEQFF.

The V gene is TRBV19, the J gene TRBJ1-2; 7 bases are shared with TRBD1. Germline CDR1 and CDR2: LNHDA and SQIVND (reference sequence). V gave up 3 bases and J gave up 3 bases; unmatched junction bases: 4. The CDR3 has 14 amino acids. CDR3 sequence: CASSIDRVYYGYTF. CDR3 bases: TGTGCCAGTAGTATCGACAGGGTATACTATGGCTACACCTTC.

This clone is deemed medium-sized (0.01 to 0.1%). This CDR3 is CASSVRPGAGGGGELFF. CDR3 DNA sequence: TGTGCCAGCAGCGTACGGCCAGGAGCGGGAGGGGGCGGGGAGCTGTTTTTT. This rearrangement joins TRBV9 to TRBJ2-2; 10 bases match TRBD2. Trimming at V came to 1 base and at J to 7 bases, leaving 10 bases not matched to a gene. The CDR3 totals 17 residues. Germline V gene data show CDR1 as SGDLS and CDR2 as YYNGEE.

This chain connects TRBV7-3 to TRBJ2-3; D is possibly TRBD2 (6 bases). The CDR3 consists of 17 residues. V shed 5 bases and J shed 8 bases, with 26 bases lying between them. Per the germline V gene, CDR1 is SGHTA and CDR2 is FQGTGA. The CDR3 sequence is CASSPALALSAGSTQYF. The CDR3, as DNA: TGTGCCAGCAGCCCCGCTCTAGCGCTGTCCGCGGGTAGTACGCAGTATTTT.

V usage is TRBV9 and J usage is TRBJ1-2; weak D call: TRBD1 (6 bases). V gave up 0 bases and J gave up 8 bases, with 8 bases separating them. Germline values: CDR1 SGDLS, CDR2 YYNGEE. This CDR3 has 12 amino acids. CDR3 DNA sequence: TGTGCCAGCAGCGTAGGGCAGGGGGGCTACACCTTC. It translates to CASSVGQGGYTF.

As regards this clone: Different DNA sequences within this sample yield the same CDR3. The gene calls are TRBV9 and TRBJ1-6; TRBD1 is a possible D gene (5 bases). The CDR3 length is 14 residues. V shed 0 bases and J shed 7 bases, with 8 bases lying between them. Germline assignment: CDR1 SGDLS and CDR2 YYNGEE. The CDR3, as DNA: TGTGCCAGCAGCGTAGGAGGGGACAATTCACCCCTCCACTTT. It encodes CASSVGGDNSPLHF.

In this sample, this clone turned up once. The junction shows a germline mismatch at one end, possibly a read error. The V call is TRBV5-4, the J call TRBJ2-7; 9 positions match TRBD1. The CDR3 covers 15 residues. The germline V gene has CDR1 SGHNT and CDR2 YYREEE (reference sequence). CDR3 region: CASSQLGTGPYEQYF. DNA for the CDR3: TGCGCCAGCAGCCAGCTGGGGACAGGGCCCTACGAGCAGTACTTC.

J is TRBJ1-3 and V is TRBV9; unclear D gene. Trimming shortened V by 0 bases and J by 2 bases, and 9 bases separated the two germline ends. Germline V CDR1 and CDR2: SGDLS, YYNGEE. The CDR3 is 15 residues long. CDR3 sequence: CASSVGGQAGNTIYF. The CDR3 DNA follows: TGTGCCAGCAGCGTAGGTGGTCAGGCTGGAAACACCATATATTTT.

This sequence joins TRBV28 and TRBJ2-2, with TRBD2 identical over 7 bases. CDR1 MDHEN and CDR2 SYDVKM come from the germline V gene. CDR3 size: 11 residues. The junction had 1 base not matched to a gene; V was cut back by 10 bases and J by 5 bases. The CDR3, as DNA: TGTGCCACCGGGGGGACCGGGGAGCTGTTTTTT. Amino acids: CATGGTGELFF.

As concerns this clone: Mismatch with germline at one junction end may stem from a read error. The genes are TRBV5-5 and TRBJ2-7; D not certain. CDR3 length equals 14 residues. The V gene's germline CDR1 is SGHKS and CDR2 YYEKEE (reference sequence). CDR3 residues: CASSQEDNSYEQYF. The CDR3 nucleotides are TGCGCCAGCAGCCAAGAAGACAACTCGTACGAGCAGTACTTC.

V usage is TRBV11-3 and J usage is TRBJ2-7; tentatively, D is TRBD1 or TRBD2 (5 bases each). CDR1 is SGHNT and CDR2 is YENEEA in the germline V gene. There are 15 residues in the CDR3. The V gene lost 5 bases and the J gene lost 3 bases, with 17 bases spanning the gap. The CDR3 coding sequence is TGTGCCAGCAGCCGCAACGAGGGGCTACTCTACGAGCAGTACTTC. It specifies CASSRNEGLLYEQYF.

Turning to this clone: This sample includes further DNA sequences coding for the same CDR3. The V and J genes are TRBV29-1 and TRBJ2-1; the match to TRBD2 covers 10 bases. CDR3 size: 14 residues. Germline V lookup: CDR1 SQVTM, CDR2 ANQGSEA. V shed 3 bases, J shed 7 bases, and the junction held 6 bases outside the gene matches. DNA for the CDR3: TGCAGCGTTGATAGCCTAGCGGGAGTGAATGAGCAGTTCTTC. This sequence encodes CSVDSLAGVNEQFF.

The sample holds a few counts of this clone. The gene calls are TRBV14 and TRBJ2-5, with TRBD1 matching over 8 bases. Germline-derived CDR1 and CDR2 are SGHDN and FVKESK. V trimming: 2 bases; J trimming: 5 bases; junction bases outside the gene matches: 10. The CDR3 spans 16 residues. CDR3 residues: CASSQRNRGTTETQYF. CDR3 bases: TGTGCCAGCAGCCAACGAAACAGGGGGACAACGGAGACCCAGTACTTC.

J is TRBJ2-5 and V is TRBV7-4; D gene ambiguous. CDR1 SGHVT and CDR2 SQSDAQ come from the germline V gene. The V gene lost 1 base and the J gene lost 5 bases, with 8 bases spanning the gap. The CDR3 sequence is 13 residues long. CDR3 DNA: TGTGCCAGCAGCTTAGAACATGGGGAGACCCAGTACTTC. Protein sequence: CASSLEHGETQYF.

V is TRBV10-3 and J is TRBJ2-7; D is unclear. Trimming shortened V by 5 bases and J by 1 base, and 9 bases separated the two germline ends. The CDR3 is 13 residues long. The germline V gene encodes CDR1 ENHRY and CDR2 SYGVKD. The CDR3 region has the DNA TGTGCCATCAGTATCGGTCAATCCTACGAGCAGTACTTC. The encoded protein is CAISIGQSYEQYF.

The chain uses TRBV6-5 and TRBJ2-3, with 8 positions matching TRBD2. Losses at the gene ends were 6 bases for V and 6 bases for J; bases not matched to a gene: 11. This CDR3 has 15 amino acids. CDR1 is MNHEY, CDR2 SVGAGI, per germline. The CDR3 coding sequence is TGTGCCAGCAGCCTCAGCGGGAGAGCGTTGGATACGCAGTATTTT. Protein sequence: CASSLSGRALDTQYF.

The chain combines TRBV12-5 with TRBJ2-1; the match to TRBD2 covers 11 bases. The CDR3 length is 18 residues. V was clipped by 3 bases and J by 7 bases; unmatched bases: 14. Per the germline V gene, CDR1 is LGHNT and CDR2 is FRNRAP. The CDR3 protein is CASGFSISGRAGRNEQFF. In nucleotides, the CDR3 is TGTGCTAGTGGTTTCTCTATTAGCGGGAGGGCCGGTAGGAATGAGCAGTTCTTC.

This clone was recorded only once. The chain joins TRBV4-1 to TRBJ2-7; tentative D call: TRBD1 (6 bases). CDR1 and CDR2 (germline): MGHRA, YSYEKL. Between the trimmed V and J ends, which lost 5 bases and 1 base, there was a span of 15 bases. The CDR3 sequence is 15 residues long. The CDR3 region is CASSTTQGASYEQYF. The CDR3 bases are TGCGCCAGCAGCACCACACAGGGTGCGTCCTACGAGCAGTACTTC.

CDR3 protein: CATSRDRSSYEQYF. The CDR3 DNA reads TGTGCCACCAGCCGGGACAGGAGCTCCTACGAGCAGTACTTC. The chain has TRBV15 and TRBJ2-7, with TRBD1 matching over 8 bases. CDR1 is LNHNV and CDR2 is YYDKDF in the germline V gene (reference sequence). V was clipped by 5 bases and J by 0 bases; unmatched bases: 3. This CDR3 region has 14 residues.

This clone was seen only a few times. The V gene is TRBV11-3, the J gene TRBJ2-3; TRBD1 or TRBD2 may be the D gene (5 bases each). The V gene's germline CDR1 is SGHNT and CDR2 YENEEA. This CDR3 contains 14 residues. V was clipped by 1 base and J by 0 bases, with 5 bases between them. The chain's CDR3 is CASSLGDSTDTQYF. Written as DNA, the CDR3 is TGTGCCAGCAGCTTAGGGGACAGCACAGATACGCAGTATTTT.